The rows below give T cell receptor beta chains drawn from one sample of a study of graft-versus-host responses after intestinal transplantation. No cognate antigen is known for these TCRs. Using immunoSEQ multiplex PCR, the repertoire was profiled, and TCRdb retains in-frame clones only, with some absent. The sample consists of about 120,000 clones, roughly nine tenths of them appearing once. The sample here was unstimulated CD4+ T cells sorted from spleen or lymph node cells, taken before intestinal transplant. The receptors here all came from a human donor who received an intestinal transplant. CDR3s include the opening cysteine and the closing phenylalanine or tryptophan. A D gene is named only where the DNA matches it firmly. Rows may omit the clone size; those that give it use once, few, many or a size class.

abundance: -; d_gene: -; v_gene: TRBV18; j_gene: TRBJ1-1; CDR3nt: TGTGCCAGCTCACCTATAAGGATGGTTGTCGGGGTGAACACTGAAGCTTTCTTT; CDR3aa: CASSPIRMVVGVNTEAFF
abundance: -; d_gene: -; v_gene: TRBV27; j_gene: TRBJ2-3; CDR3nt: TGTGCCAGCAGGGCTACTAGCCGTAGCACAGATACGCAGTATTTT; CDR3aa: CASRATSRSTDTQYF
abundance: -; d_gene: -; v_gene: TRBV6-5; j_gene: TRBJ1-5; CDR3nt: TGTGCCAGCAGTCGTGGCCGTAGCAATCAGCCCCAGCATTTT; CDR3aa: CASSRGRSNQPQHF
abundance: -; d_gene: TRBD1; v_gene: TRBV4-2; j_gene: TRBJ1-2; CDR3nt: TGTGCCAGCAGCCAAGATTTTGGGACAGGTATCAATCTTTCCTATGGCTACACCTTC; CDR3aa: CASSQDFGTGINLSYGYTF
abundance: -; d_gene: TRBD2; v_gene: TRBV6-4; j_gene: TRBJ2-2; CDR3nt: TGTGCCAGCAGCAGCCAGCGGGGGTCCGGGGAGCTGTTTTTT; CDR3aa: CASSSQRGSGELFF
abundance: -; d_gene: TRBD1; v_gene: TRBV5-6; j_gene: TRBJ1-2; CDR3nt: TGTGCCAGCAGCTTACAGGGGGTTGTCTACACCTTC; CDR3aa: CASSLQGVVYTF
abundance: once; d_gene: -; v_gene: TRBV6-1; j_gene: TRBJ1-6; CDR3nt: TGTGCCAGCAGTGAAGCTTCCGGCCTCCACTTT; CDR3aa: CASSEASGLHF
abundance: -; d_gene: TRBD2; v_gene: TRBV7-2; j_gene: TRBJ2-5; CDR3nt: TGTGCCAGCAGCTGGGGACTAGCGGGGCAAGAGACCCAGTACTTC; CDR3aa: CASSWGLAGQETQYF
abundance: -; d_gene: -; v_gene: TRBV2; j_gene: TRBJ2-7; CDR3nt: TGTGCCAGCAGCAATGAACAGGGAGCCTACGAGCAGTACTTC; CDR3aa: CASSNEQGAYEQYF
abundance: few; d_gene: -; v_gene: TRBV4-1; j_gene: TRBJ1-4; CDR3nt: TGCGCCAGCAGCCCCACAAACGGGAGACGGAGTAATGAAAAACTGTTTTTT; CDR3aa: CASSPTNGRRSNEKLFF
abundance: -; d_gene: TRBD1; v_gene: TRBV27; j_gene: TRBJ2-1; CDR3nt: TGTGCCAGCAGTTTCTTGGACAGGGGCAATGAGCAGTTCTTC; CDR3aa: CASSFLDRGNEQFF